This T cell receptor (beta chain) was captured by sequencing in a study of T cell responses to AZD1222 COVID-19 vaccine. Study at large: Analyses pooled second doses at about 4 or about 12 weeks. Study-wide points: Baseline serology detected seropositivity in only six AZD1222 recipients. Spike-wide vaccine-associated CD4 TCRs dominated at 160-218 and 743-854.

A word on this clone: Antigen: not known.

Profiling relied on immunoSEQ multiplex PCR, and the TCRdb table lists in-frame clones only, not all of them. The data hold 80,000 to 100,000 clones, with roughly 90% observed a single time. The CDR3 length is 15 residues. Germline CDR1 SGHTA, CDR2 FQGNSA. V lost 1 base, J lost 6 bases, and 7 bases stayed unmatched. The genes are TRBV7-2 and TRBJ2-7, with 9 bases matching TRBD2. Specimen: peripheral blood, collected on day 0 of AZD1222 vaccination. This TCR came from an adult in good health. As DNA, the CDR3 is TGTGCCAGCAGCTTAGTGGCGGGAGGGGCTAGCGAGCAGTACTTC. Translating gives CASSLVAGGASEQYF.